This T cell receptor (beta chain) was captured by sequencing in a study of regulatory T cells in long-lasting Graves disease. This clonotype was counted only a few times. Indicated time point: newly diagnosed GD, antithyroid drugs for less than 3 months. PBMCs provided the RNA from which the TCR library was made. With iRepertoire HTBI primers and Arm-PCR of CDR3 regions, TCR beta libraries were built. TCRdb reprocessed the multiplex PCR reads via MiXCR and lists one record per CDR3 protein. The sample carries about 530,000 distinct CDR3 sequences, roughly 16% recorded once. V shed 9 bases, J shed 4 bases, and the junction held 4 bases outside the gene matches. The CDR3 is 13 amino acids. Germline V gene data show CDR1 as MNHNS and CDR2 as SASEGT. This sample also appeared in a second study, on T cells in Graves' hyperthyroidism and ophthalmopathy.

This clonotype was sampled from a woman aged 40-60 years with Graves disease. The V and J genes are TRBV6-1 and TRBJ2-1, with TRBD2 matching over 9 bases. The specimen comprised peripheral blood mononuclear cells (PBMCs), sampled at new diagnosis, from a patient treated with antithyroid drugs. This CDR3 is CASRLAAYNEQFF. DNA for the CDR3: TGTGCCAGTAGACTAGCGGCATACAATGAGCAGTTCTTC.